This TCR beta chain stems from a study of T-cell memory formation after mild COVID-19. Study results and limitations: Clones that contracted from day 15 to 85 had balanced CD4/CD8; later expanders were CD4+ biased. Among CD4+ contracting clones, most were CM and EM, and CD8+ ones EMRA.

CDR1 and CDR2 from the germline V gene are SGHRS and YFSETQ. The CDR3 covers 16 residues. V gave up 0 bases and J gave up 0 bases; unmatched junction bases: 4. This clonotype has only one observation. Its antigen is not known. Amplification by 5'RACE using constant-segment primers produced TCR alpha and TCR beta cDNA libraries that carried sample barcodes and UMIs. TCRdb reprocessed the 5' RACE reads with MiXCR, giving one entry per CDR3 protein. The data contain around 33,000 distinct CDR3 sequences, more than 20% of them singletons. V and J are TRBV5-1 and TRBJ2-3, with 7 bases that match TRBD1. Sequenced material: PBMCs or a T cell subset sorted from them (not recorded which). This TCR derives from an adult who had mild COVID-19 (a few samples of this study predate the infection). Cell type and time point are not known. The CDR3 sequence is CASSLDRQGSTDTQYF. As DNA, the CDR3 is TGCGCCAGCAGCTTGGACCGACAGGGAAGCACAGATACGCAGTATTTT. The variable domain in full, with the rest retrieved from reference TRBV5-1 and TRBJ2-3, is KAGVTQTPRYLIKTRGQQVTLSCSPISGHRSVSWYQQTPGQGLQFLFEYFSETQRNKGNFPGRFSGRQFSNSRSEMNVSTLELGDSALYLCASSLDRQGSTDTQYFGPGTRLTVL.